Described below is a single TCR beta chain sequence and its context. What it binds is unknown. These data come from a study of T cell responses to AZD1222 COVID-19 vaccine. General observations from the study: Females outnumbered males among donors, who were mostly white British; clonal diversity was possibly underestimated.

Method: immunoSEQ multiplex PCR; TCRdb's copy keeps in-frame clones and lacks some. Of 100,000 to 150,000 clones in the sample, around 87% were seen once. V trimming: 3 bases; J trimming: 9 bases; junction bases outside the gene matches: 3. This CDR3 has 13 amino acids. The germline CDR1 and CDR2 sequences are MDHEN and SYDVKM. The sequence came from an adult in good health. The chain joins TRBV28 to TRBJ2-1; 9 nucleotides line up with TRBD1. The material was peripheral blood, obtained on day 0 of AZD1222 vaccination. CDR3 in DNA: TGTGCCAGCAGTTTGGGGACAGGGTTTGAGCAGTTCTTC. Translating gives CASSLGTGFEQFF.